This record covers a single T cell receptor (beta chain). The antigen is undetermined. This specimen comes from a study of cytomegalovirus exposure and HLA in healthy donors. In the PCR, 60 Vbeta and 13 Jbeta primers were used. Only in-frame clones appear in the TCRdb table, and some are missing; sequencing was by immunoSEQ multiplex PCR. The table records about 100,000 clones, 75% of them present only once. Germline-derived CDR1 and CDR2 are MDHEN and SYDVKM. V was pared by 8 bases and J by 5 bases, with 8 bases of the junction left unmatched. The CDR3 extends over 14 amino acids. This cohort consisted of healthy bone marrow donors. Points from the study as a whole: A later analysis found common viral pathogens apparently linked to several of the most significant clusters. The likely origin of a cluster of highly shared sequence variants was a sequencing artifact.

This clonotype was sampled from a man aged 45-65 years in good health and CMV-seronegative. The chain combines TRBV28 with TRBJ1-2; 10 bases line up with TRBD1. Sequences were obtained from PBMCs. The CDR3 DNA follows: TGTGCCAGCTCGACAGGGGGCGTACCTTATGGCTACACCTTC. Its protein product is CASSTGGVPYGYTF.